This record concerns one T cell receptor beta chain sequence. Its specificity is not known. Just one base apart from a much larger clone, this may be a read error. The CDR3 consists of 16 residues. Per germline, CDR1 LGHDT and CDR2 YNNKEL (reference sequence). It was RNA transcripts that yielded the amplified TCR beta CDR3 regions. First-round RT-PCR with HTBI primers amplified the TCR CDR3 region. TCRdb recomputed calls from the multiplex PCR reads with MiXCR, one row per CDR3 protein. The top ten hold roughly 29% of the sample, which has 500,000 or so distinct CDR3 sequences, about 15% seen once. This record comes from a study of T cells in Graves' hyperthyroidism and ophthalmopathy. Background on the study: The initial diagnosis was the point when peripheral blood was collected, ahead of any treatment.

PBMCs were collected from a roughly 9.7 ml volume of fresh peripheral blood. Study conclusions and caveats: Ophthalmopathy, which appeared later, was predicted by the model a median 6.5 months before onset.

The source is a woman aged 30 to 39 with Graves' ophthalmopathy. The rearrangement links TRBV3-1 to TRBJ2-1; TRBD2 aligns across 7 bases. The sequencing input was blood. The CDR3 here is CASSPPSGLSYSEQFF. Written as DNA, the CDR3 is TGTGCCAGCAGCCCACCTAGCGGCCTCTCCTACAGTGAGCAGTTCTTC.